One TCR beta chain is described in this entry. The data derive from a study of blood T cell repertoires in COVID-19. The CDR3 is 17 amino acids. Germline V gene data show CDR1 as SGHTS and CDR2 as YDEGEE. V lost 0 bases to trimming and J lost 5 bases; unmatched junction nucleotides: 10. Only in-frame clones appear in the TCRdb table, and some are missing; sequencing was by immunoSEQ multiplex PCR. The sample lists 84,000 or so clones, 70% to 90% occurring once. Material: peripheral blood. This receptor was taken from a woman older than 75 with acute or convalescent COVID-19. V usage is TRBV5-8 and J usage is TRBJ2-5, with 10 nucleotides matching TRBD2. The CDR3 is CASSLAMGTSVPETQYF. CDR3 sequence (DNA): TGTGCCAGCAGCTTGGCCATGGGGACTAGCGTTCCGGAGACCCAGTACTTC.